Listed here is a single T cell receptor beta chain. Its antigen is undetermined. The germline gives CDR1 SGHNT, CDR2 YENEEA. The V end was cut by 1 base, the J end by 6 bases, with 8 bases between. The CDR3 totals 13 residues. This sample was taken from a study of vaccination effects on CD4 cells after COVID-19. Researchers isolated CD4+ T cells once approximately eleven days of culture had elapsed. All participants had two doses of either the BNT162b2 or mRNA-1273 vaccine. The method was immunoSEQ multiplex PCR; TCRdb's version includes in-frame clones alone and lacks a portion of them. The sample records 47,000 or so clones, roughly two thirds being singletons. Whole-study results and caveats: Cross-reactivity with common cold coronaviruses was shown by only 1 of 255 vaccine-induced clones in healthy vaccinees.

This TCR came from a human donor who received a COVID-19 vaccine. The specimen comprised CD4+ T cells from PBMCs cultured without peptide, sampled after COVID-19 vaccination. This rearrangement joins TRBV11-3 to TRBJ2-3, with D maybe TRBD2 (6 bases). The chain's CDR3 is CASSLGRGDTQYF. CDR3 DNA: TGTGCCAGCAGCTTAGGCCGGGGGGATACGCAGTATTTT.